This T cell receptor beta chain came from a study of OX40 agonist ivuxolimab in advanced cancers. Study context: The diagnoses of dose-escalation patients were hepatocellular carcinoma, melanoma, renal cell or head and neck cancer.

Germline V CDR1 and CDR2: SGDLS, YYNGEE. V lost 4 bases, J lost 6 bases, and 11 bases lay in between. This CDR3 comprises 13 residues. Study-level results: Low normalized clonal expansion also occurred in some nonresponding patients.

As to this clone: As yet, its antigen is unknown.

Blood specimens came from baseline, cycle 4 day 1, and cycle 7 day 1. Generated by immunoSEQ multiplex PCR, the TCRdb table keeps only in-frame clones and is missing some. Seen here are about 84,000 clones, approximately 85% observed once, and the top ten hold 0.22%. The TCR originated in an adult with an advanced solid tumor such as melanoma, head and neck, liver or kidney cancer. This chain links TRBV9 with TRBJ1-3; D gene ambiguous. The starting material was CD4+ or CD8+ T cells sorted from blood, obtained in a trial of the OX40 agonist ivuxolimab. CDR3 coding DNA: TGTGCCAGCAGCTTGGGCCAGACAAACACCATATATTTT. Translation: CASSLGQTNTIYF.